This TCR beta chain was retrieved from a study of blood T cells in healthy people across ages. Looking at the study overall: About one barcoded beta molecule was captured per two T cells (by template switching).

Regarding the study as a whole: Diversity estimates from one million T cells were considered underestimates.

Primed by a sample-barcoded 5' primer and a J-beta primer mix, a second PCR proceeded for about 7 to 11 cycles. TCRdb processed the 5' RACE reads anew with MiXCR; each CDR3 protein has one entry. The table lists approximately 850,000 distinct CDR3 sequences, 44% of them singletons. Of note for this clonotype: Its antigen is as yet unknown.

The CDR3 extends over 16 amino acids. The V and J ends lost 0 bases and 5 bases, in that order; junction bases with no gene match: 9. Germline CDR1 KGHSH, CDR2 LQKENI. This chain uses TRBV18 with TRBJ1-2; 7 positions agree with TRBD1. The origin of this receptor is a man in his fifties or sixties in good health. The source material was blood. Here the CDR3 DNA reads TGTGCCAGCTCACCACCGGGGACAGAGAGCCCTTATGGCTACACCTTC. This translates into CASSPPGTESPYGYTF.